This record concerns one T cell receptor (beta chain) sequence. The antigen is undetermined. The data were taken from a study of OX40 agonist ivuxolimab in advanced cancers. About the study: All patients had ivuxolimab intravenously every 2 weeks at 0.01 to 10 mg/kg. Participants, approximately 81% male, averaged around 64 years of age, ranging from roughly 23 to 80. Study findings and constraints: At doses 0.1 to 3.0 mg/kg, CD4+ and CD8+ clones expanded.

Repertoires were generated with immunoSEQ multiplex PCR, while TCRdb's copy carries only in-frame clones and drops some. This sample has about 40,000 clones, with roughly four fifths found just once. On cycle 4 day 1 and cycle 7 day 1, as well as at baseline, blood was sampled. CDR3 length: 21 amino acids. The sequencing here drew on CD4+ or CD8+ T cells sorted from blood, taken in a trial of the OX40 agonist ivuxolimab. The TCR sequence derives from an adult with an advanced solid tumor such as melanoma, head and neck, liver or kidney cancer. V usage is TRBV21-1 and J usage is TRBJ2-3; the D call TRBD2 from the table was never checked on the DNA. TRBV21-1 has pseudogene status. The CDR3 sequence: CASSKKWELPGAKTGTDTQYF. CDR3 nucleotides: TGTGCCAGCAGCAAAAAGTGGGAGCTTCCGGGAGCAAAAACGGGGACAGATACGCAGTATTTT.